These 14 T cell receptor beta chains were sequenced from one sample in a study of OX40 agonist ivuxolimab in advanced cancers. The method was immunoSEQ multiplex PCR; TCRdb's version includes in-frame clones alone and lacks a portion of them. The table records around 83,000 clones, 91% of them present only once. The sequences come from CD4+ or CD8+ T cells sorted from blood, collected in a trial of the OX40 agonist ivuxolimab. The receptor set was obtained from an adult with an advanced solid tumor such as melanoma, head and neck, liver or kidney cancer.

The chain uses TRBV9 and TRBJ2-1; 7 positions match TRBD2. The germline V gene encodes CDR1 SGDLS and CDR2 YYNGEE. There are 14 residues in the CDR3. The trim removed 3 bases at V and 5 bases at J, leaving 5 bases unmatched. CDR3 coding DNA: TGTGCCAGCAGCGCCCTAGCGGCTAACAATGAGCAGTTCTTC. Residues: CASSALAANNEQFF.

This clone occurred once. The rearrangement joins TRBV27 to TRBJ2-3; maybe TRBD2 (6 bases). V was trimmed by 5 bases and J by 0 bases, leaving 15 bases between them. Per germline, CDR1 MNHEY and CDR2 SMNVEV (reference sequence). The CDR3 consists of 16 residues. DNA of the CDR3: TGTGCCAGCAGTCCGCGGAGGGCCCCTAGCACAGATACGCAGTATTTT. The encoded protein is CASSPRRAPSTDTQYF.

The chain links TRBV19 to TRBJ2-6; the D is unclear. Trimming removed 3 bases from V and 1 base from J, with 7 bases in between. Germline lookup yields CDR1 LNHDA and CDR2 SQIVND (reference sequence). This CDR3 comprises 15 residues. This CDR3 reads CASSIALSGANVLTF. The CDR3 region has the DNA TGTGCCAGTAGTATCGCCTTATCTGGGGCCAACGTCCTGACTTTC.

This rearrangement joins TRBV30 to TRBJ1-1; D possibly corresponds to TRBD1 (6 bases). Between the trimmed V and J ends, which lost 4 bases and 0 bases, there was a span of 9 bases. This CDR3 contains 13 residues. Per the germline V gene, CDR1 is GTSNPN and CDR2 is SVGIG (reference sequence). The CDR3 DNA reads TGTGCCTGGACTAGGACAGTGAACACTGAAGCTTTCTTT. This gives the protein CAWTRTVNTEAFF.

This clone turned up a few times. CDR3 DNA: TGTGCCAGCTCACCATCAGGGGGGCAACTGTTTTTT. Its translation: CASSPSGGQLFF. The V and J genes are TRBV18 and TRBJ1-4; 7 bases match TRBD1. Germline CDR1 KGHSH, CDR2 LQKENI. V shed 2 bases, J shed 12 bases, and the junction held 3 bases outside the gene matches. The CDR3 is 12 amino acids.

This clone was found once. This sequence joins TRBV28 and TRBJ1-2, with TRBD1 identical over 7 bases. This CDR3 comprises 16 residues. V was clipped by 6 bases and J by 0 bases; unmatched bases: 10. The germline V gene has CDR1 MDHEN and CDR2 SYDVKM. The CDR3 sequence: CASRSAGTEANYGYTF. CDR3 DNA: TGTGCCAGCAGGTCTGCCGGGACAGAAGCTAACTATGGCTACACCTTC.

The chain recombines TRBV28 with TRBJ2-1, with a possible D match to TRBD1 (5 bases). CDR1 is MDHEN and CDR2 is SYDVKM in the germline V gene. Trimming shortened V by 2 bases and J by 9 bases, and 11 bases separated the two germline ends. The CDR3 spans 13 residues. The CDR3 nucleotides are TGTGCCAGCAGTTTAAGGGCAGGGTTTGAGCAGTTCTTC. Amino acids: CASSLRAGFEQFF. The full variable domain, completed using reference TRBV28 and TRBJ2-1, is DVKVTQSSRYLVKRTGEKVFLECVQDMDHENMFWYRQDPGLGLRLIYFSYDVKMKEKGDIPEGYSVSREKKERFSLILESASTNQTSMYLCASSLRAGFEQFFGPGTRLTVL.

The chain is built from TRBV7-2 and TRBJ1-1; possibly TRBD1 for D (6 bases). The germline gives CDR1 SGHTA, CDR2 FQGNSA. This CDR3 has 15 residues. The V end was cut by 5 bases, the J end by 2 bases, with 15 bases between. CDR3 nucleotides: TGTGCCAGCAGCCCTGCGGTGGGGACAAACACTGAAGCTTTCTTT. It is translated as CASSPAVGTNTEAFF. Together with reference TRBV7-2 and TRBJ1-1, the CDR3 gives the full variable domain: GAGVSQSPSNKVTEKGKDVELRCDPISGHTALYWYRQSLGQGLEFLIYFQGNSAPDKSGLPSDRFSAERTGGSVSTLTIQRTQQEDSAVYLCASSPAVGTNTEAFFGQGTRLTVV.

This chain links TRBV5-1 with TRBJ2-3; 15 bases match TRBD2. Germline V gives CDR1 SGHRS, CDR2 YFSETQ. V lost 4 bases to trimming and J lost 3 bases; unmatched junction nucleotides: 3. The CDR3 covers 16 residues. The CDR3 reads CASSKGLAGGTDTQYF. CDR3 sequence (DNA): TGCGCCAGCAGCAAGGGACTAGCGGGGGGAACAGATACGCAGTATTTT.

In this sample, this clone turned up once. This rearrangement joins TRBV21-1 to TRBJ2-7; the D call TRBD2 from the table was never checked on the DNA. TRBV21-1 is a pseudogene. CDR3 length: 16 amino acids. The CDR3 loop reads CASSNPQGGGSYEQYF. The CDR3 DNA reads TGTGCCAGCAGCAACCCCCAGGGAGGGGGCTCCTACGAGCAGTACTTC.

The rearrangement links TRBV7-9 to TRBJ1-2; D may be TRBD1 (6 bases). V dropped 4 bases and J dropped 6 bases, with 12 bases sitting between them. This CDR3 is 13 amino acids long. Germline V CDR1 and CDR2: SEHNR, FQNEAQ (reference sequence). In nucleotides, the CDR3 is TGTGCCAGCAGCTCGGAACAGGGAGATGGCTACACCTTC. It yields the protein CASSSEQGDGYTF.

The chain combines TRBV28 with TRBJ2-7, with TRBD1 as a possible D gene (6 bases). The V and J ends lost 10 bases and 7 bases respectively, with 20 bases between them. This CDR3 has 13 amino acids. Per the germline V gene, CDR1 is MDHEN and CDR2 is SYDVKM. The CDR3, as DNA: TGTGCCACCGTGGGGACACTGCTTCTAGAGCAGTACTTC. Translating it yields CATVGTLLLEQYF.

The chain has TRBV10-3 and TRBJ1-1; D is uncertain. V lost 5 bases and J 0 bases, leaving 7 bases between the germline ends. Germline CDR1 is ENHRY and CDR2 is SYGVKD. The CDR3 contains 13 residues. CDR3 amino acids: CAISRSVNTEAFF. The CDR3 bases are TGTGCCATCAGTCGTTCGGTGAACACTGAAGCTTTCTTT.

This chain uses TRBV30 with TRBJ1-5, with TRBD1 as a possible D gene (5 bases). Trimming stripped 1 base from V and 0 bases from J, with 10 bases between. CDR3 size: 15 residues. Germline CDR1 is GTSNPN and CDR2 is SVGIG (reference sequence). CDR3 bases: TGTGCCTGGAGTGGAGGGACCTATAGCAATCAGCCCCAGCATTTT. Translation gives CAWSGGTYSNQPQHF.